This T cell receptor (beta chain) was recovered during a study of OX40 agonist ivuxolimab in advanced cancers. Study information: Mean age approximately 66 years, range about 23 to 80; about 81% male.

Germline values: CDR1 SGHVS, CDR2 FNYEAQ. This CDR3 spans 15 amino acids. V shed 2 bases and J shed 1 base, with 9 bases lying between them. Using immunoSEQ multiplex PCR, the repertoire was profiled, and TCRdb retains in-frame clones only, with some absent. The table records some 70,000 clones, about 90% of them present only once. Source: CD4+ or CD8+ T cells sorted from blood, taken in a trial of the OX40 agonist ivuxolimab. The chain couples TRBV7-6 to TRBJ1-3, with unresolved D. The sequence derives from an adult with an advanced solid tumor such as melanoma, head and neck, liver or kidney cancer. The CDR3 DNA reads as TGTGCCAGCAGCTTATTCAGTGGATCTGGAAACACCATATATTTT. It is translated as CASSLFSGSGNTIYF.